This T cell receptor (beta chain) was obtained from a study of blood T cell repertoires in COVID-19. About the study: Sample material is recorded as cDNA or gDNA derived from T cells, B-cell-depleted T cells, or PBMCs.

The assay was immunoSEQ multiplex PCR, and TCRdb's table has in-frame clones only and misses some. This repertoire shows approximately 150,000 clones, 65% to 85% found once; its top ten account for approximately 18%. There are 16 residues in the CDR3. Trimming at V came to 2 bases and at J to 1 base, leaving 7 bases not matched to a gene. CDR1 and CDR2 from the germline V gene are SGDLS and YYNGEE. This TCR was sampled from a woman aged 70-85 years who had recovered from COVID-19. The chain is built from TRBV9 and TRBJ2-3, with 7 nucleotides matching TRBD2. Material for sequencing was peripheral blood. CDR3 coding DNA: TGTGCCAGCAGCGTTTTGGGGGAGGGCCGCACAGATACGCAGTATTTT. As protein: CASSVLGEGRTDTQYF.